The next 30 T cell receptor beta chains were all read from a single sample in a study of vaccination effects on CD4 cells after COVID-19. Viral peptide pools were used in the ViraFEST assay to expand antigen-specific CD4+ T cells, and sequencing came afterward. An approximately ten-day culture period preceded the isolation of CD4+ T cells. Nobody among the vaccine recipients had prior SARS-CoV-2 infection (nucleocapsid antibodies were negative). The table came from immunoSEQ multiplex PCR; TCRdb's copy has only in-frame clones and leaves some out. The sample holds about 63,000 clones, around 75% seen once. Antigen specificity for these receptors is unknown. Sequencing used CD4+ T cells from PBMCs cultured with HCoV-OC43 spike peptides, obtained before COVID-19 vaccination. The subset: HCoV-OC43 spike overlapping peptide pool stimulation. The receptors were gathered from a human donor who received a COVID-19 vaccine.

This chain links TRBV6-2 or TRBV6-3 with TRBJ2-4, with D perhaps matching TRBD1 (6 bases). The ends were cut back, 0 bases at V and 8 bases at J, with 14 bases in the middle. This CDR3 has 15 amino acids. CDR1 and CDR2 from the germline V gene are MNHEY and SVGEGT. CDR3 nucleotide sequence: TGTGCCAGCAGTTACTCGACTTCTCCAGGGGACATTCAGTACTTC. Translation: CASSYSTSPGDIQYF.

The rearrangement links TRBV5-8 to TRBJ1-4, with D possibly matching TRBD1 (6 bases). V was pared by 2 bases and J by 4 bases, with 12 bases between. Germline V gene sequence: CDR1 SGHTS, CDR2 YDEGEE. The CDR3 totals 15 residues. The CDR3 loop reads CASSFLGAGNEKLFF. In nucleotides, the CDR3 is TGTGCCAGCAGCTTTTTGGGGGCTGGTAATGAAAAACTGTTTTTT.

CDR3 bases: TGCGCCAGCAGCTCCCGGGGCGAGCGTTCGGAGACCCAGTACTTC. Residues: CASSSRGERSETQYF. The chain recombines TRBV4-1 with TRBJ2-5; D is possibly TRBD1 or TRBD2 (5 bases each). Germline V gene sequence: CDR1 MGHRA, CDR2 YSYEKL. V lost 5 bases, J lost 5 bases, and 18 bases lay in between. There are 15 residues in the CDR3.

The J gene is TRBJ2-7, the V gene TRBV5-5, with D maybe TRBD2 (5 bases). This CDR3 comprises 16 residues. Germline values: CDR1 SGHKS, CDR2 YYEKEE (reference sequence). Trimming took off 3 bases at V and 1 base at J, with 17 bases between the two ends. CDR3 in amino acids: CASSSELGIPSYEQYV. The CDR3 region has the DNA TGTGCCAGCAGCTCTGAACTCGGGATCCCATCCTACGAGCAGTACGTC.

V usage is TRBV11-2 and J usage is TRBJ1-6; D is ambiguous. V was pared by 5 bases and J by 11 bases, with 10 bases between. Germline CDR1 reads SGHAT; CDR2 reads FQNNGV. The CDR3 covers 12 residues. The CDR3, as DNA: TGTGCCAGCAGCCTCGGACCGGCACCCCTCCACTTT. Protein sequence: CASSLGPAPLHF.

The chain couples TRBV14 to TRBJ2-5; 7 positions match TRBD1. Germline V gene data show CDR1 as SGHDN and CDR2 as FVKESK. The CDR3 loop spans 14 amino acids. V lost 4 bases to trimming and J lost 1 base; unmatched junction nucleotides: 3. Here the CDR3 reads CASSRGQLQETQYF. DNA for the CDR3: TGTGCCAGCAGCCGGGGACAGCTCCAAGAGACCCAGTACTTC.

This chain joins TRBV3-1 (or the pseudogene TRBV3-2) and TRBJ2-1, with a possible D match to TRBD2 (5 bases). CDR1 and CDR2 from the germline V gene are LGHDT and YNNKEL (reference sequence). The CDR3 covers 14 residues. The V and J ends lost 4 bases and 7 bases respectively, with 14 bases between them. In DNA, the CDR3 is TGTGCCAGCAGCCCCTTTTCGCCGGGGAATGAGCAGTTCTTC. This sequence encodes CASSPFSPGNEQFF.

J is TRBJ2-5 and V is TRBV12-3 or TRBV12-4; D is unclear. The CDR3 runs 12 residues. Trimming removed 6 bases at V and 5 bases at J, with 10 bases between. CDR3 amino acids: CASSLVWETQYF. The CDR3 nucleotides read TGTGCCAGCAGCCTCGTATGGGAGACCCAGTACTTC.

This clone was counted only a few times. This rearrangement joins TRBV4-1 to TRBJ2-3; TRBD2 aligns across 10 bases. CDR1 MGHRA and CDR2 YSYEKL come from the germline V gene. The J segment lost 5 bases and the V segment lost 4 bases, leaving 15 bases of the junction unmatched. The CDR3 loop spans 18 amino acids. CDR3 region: CASSPLQAGTSARDTQYF. CDR3 nucleotides: TGCGCCAGCAGCCCGTTACAGGCCGGGACTAGCGCGAGAGATACGCAGTATTTT.

As regards this clone: At the DNA level, this CDR3 is encoded by other sequences in the same sample as well. The chain is built from TRBV6-5 and TRBJ1-3; the D gene is possibly TRBD1 (5 bases). V was cut by 8 bases and J by 4 bases, with 12 bases left in between. The CDR3 spans 13 residues. Germline V gives CDR1 MNHEY, CDR2 SVGAGI. Here the CDR3 reads CASSRGGGNTIYF. The CDR3 DNA reads as TGTGCCAGCTCGCGGGGGGGAGGAAACACCATATATTTT.

This chain connects TRBV5-1 to TRBJ1-4; D may be TRBD1 (5 bases). V lost 0 bases and J 1 base, leaving 13 bases between the germline ends. Germline assignment: CDR1 SGHRS and CDR2 YFSETQ. This CDR3 spans 17 amino acids. The CDR3: CASSLGGGVKTNEKLFF. DNA for the CDR3: TGCGCCAGCAGCTTGGGTGGAGGGGTGAAAACTAATGAAAAACTGTTTTTT.

This sequence joins TRBV7-2 and TRBJ1-6, with D unclear. Germline V lookup: CDR1 SGHTA, CDR2 FQGNSA. V was cut by 3 bases and J by 5 bases, with 11 bases left in between. The CDR3 sequence is 15 residues long. CDR3 amino acids: CASSLAGIDNSPLHF. CDR3 DNA: TGTGCCAGCAGCTTGGCGGGAATCGATAATTCACCCCTCCACTTT. Based on the CDR3 plus reference TRBV7-2 and TRBJ1-6, the full variable domain is GAGVSQSPSNKVTEKGKDVELRCDPISGHTALYWYRQSLGQGLEFLIYFQGNSAPDKSGLPSDRFSAERTGGSVSTLTIQRTQQEDSAVYLCASSLAGIDNSPLHFGNGTRLTVT.

The chain uses TRBV7-9 and TRBJ1-3; D remains unclear. The CDR3 contains 14 residues. Germline V lookup: CDR1 SEHNR, CDR2 FQNEAQ (reference sequence). With 6 bases removed from V and 1 base from J, the gap between germline ends came to 10 bases. The CDR3 reads CASRGLGSGNTIYF. CDR3 in DNA: TGTGCCAGCAGAGGACTGGGGTCTGGAAACACCATATATTTT.

The chain joins TRBV5-1 to TRBJ1-5; D gene ambiguous. The CDR3 totals 13 residues. CDR1 SGHRS and CDR2 YFSETQ come from the germline V gene. The V and J ends lost 2 bases and 1 base respectively, with 4 bases between them. CDR3 sequence: CASSFDSNQPQHF. DNA of the CDR3: TGCGCCAGCAGCTTCGACAGCAATCAGCCCCAGCATTTT.

This clone showed up just a few times. The V call is TRBV6-6, the J call TRBJ2-2; no definite D call. The CDR3 is 15 amino acids. Germline loops: CDR1 MNHNY, CDR2 SVGAGI (reference sequence). V gave up 2 bases and J gave up 8 bases, with 15 bases separating them. The CDR3 loop reads CASSYDRGAIGELFF. DNA for the CDR3: TGTGCCAGCAGTTACGATCGCGGTGCGATTGGGGAGCTGTTTTTT.

The chain joins TRBV18 to TRBJ1-4; D not resolved. The CDR3 runs 16 residues. V was pared by 3 bases and J by 7 bases, with 18 bases between. Germline lookup yields CDR1 KGHSH and CDR2 LQKENI. The CDR3 DNA follows: TGTGCCAGCTCACCCAACGCCGGGCCCCTGGGTGAAAAACTGTTTTTT. Protein sequence: CASSPNAGPLGEKLFF.

This clone was recorded a few times. The chain is built from TRBV6-1 and TRBJ2-5, with 12 bases aligning to TRBD2. V was clipped by 3 bases and J by 5 bases; unmatched bases: 1. Per germline, CDR1 MNHNS and CDR2 SASEGT. CDR3 size: 14 residues. The DNA for the CDR3 is TGTGCCAGCAGTGAGACTAGCGGGGGCGAGACCCAGTACTTC. Residues: CASSETSGGETQYF.

The chain is built from TRBV4-1 and TRBJ1-3; 9 positions agree with TRBD1. Germline lookup yields CDR1 MGHRA and CDR2 YSYEKL. V was pared by 3 bases and J by 3 bases, with 3 bases of the junction left unmatched. This CDR3 has 15 residues. CDR3 loop: CASSQGQGDGNTIYF. CDR3 coding DNA: TGCGCCAGCAGCCAGGGACAGGGAGATGGAAACACCATATATTTT.

V is TRBV5-1 and J is TRBJ1-4; the D gene is possibly TRBD1 (6 bases). CDR1 and CDR2 from the germline V gene are SGHRS and YFSETQ. CDR3 size: 15 residues. Trimming left V 4 bases short and J 7 bases short, with 17 bases between. For the CDR3, the DNA is TGCGCCAGCAGCAACTTCCAGGGGCGGGGTGAAAAACTGTTTTTT. As protein: CASSNFQGRGEKLFF.

This chain joins TRBV5-1 and TRBJ1-2; D ambiguous. This CDR3 is 13 amino acids long. Trimming took off 3 bases at V and 3 bases at J, with 9 bases between the two ends. Per the germline V gene, CDR1 is SGHRS and CDR2 is YFSETQ. The CDR3: CASSYTADYGYTF. CDR3 coding DNA: TGCGCCAGCAGCTATACGGCCGACTATGGCTACACCTTC.

The chain links TRBV7-3 to TRBJ1-1; no definite D call. Trimming stripped 3 bases from V and 5 bases from J, with 19 bases between. Per the germline V gene, CDR1 is SGHTA and CDR2 is FQGTGA. The CDR3 runs 16 residues. The CDR3 here is CASSFLGRYMRTEAFF. In DNA form, the CDR3 reads TGTGCCAGCAGCTTTCTTGGGCGGTATATGAGGACTGAAGCTTTCTTT.

This clone has just one count. The chain links TRBV7-3 to TRBJ1-1; 8 bases match TRBD1. Germline CDR1 is SGHTA and CDR2 is FQGTGA. The J segment lost 4 bases and the V segment lost 5 bases, leaving 3 bases of the junction unmatched. The CDR3 contains 13 residues. The CDR3 spells CASSEDRGTEAFF. CDR3 sequence (DNA): TGTGCCAGCAGCGAAGACAGGGGCACTGAAGCTTTCTTT.

In DNA form, the CDR3 reads TGTGCCAGCAGCGTAGGCCTAGCAGAGACCGGGGAGCTGTTTTTT. This gives the protein CASSVGLAETGELFF. The genes are TRBV9 and TRBJ2-2; perhaps TRBD2 as D (5 bases). The V end was cut by 0 bases, the J end by 5 bases, with 11 bases between. Germline CDR1 reads SGDLS; CDR2 reads YYNGEE. The CDR3 length is 15 residues.

The genes are TRBV18 and TRBJ1-2; TRBD1 aligns across 8 bases. Germline V gene data show CDR1 as KGHSH and CDR2 as LQKENI. The CDR3 has 15 amino acids. J gave up 8 bases and V 5 bases, and 13 bases lay outside the gene matches. The chain's CDR3 is CASSSGQGLISGYTF. The CDR3 coding sequence is TGTGCCAGCTCATCAGGACAGGGCCTAATCTCCGGCTACACCTTC.

The CDR3 DNA reads TGTGCCAGCAGCTTGGGCGCGGGCGTCGGTGAGGACGAGCAGTACGTC. As protein: CASSLGAGVGEDEQYV. V gene TRBV5-5 combines with J gene TRBJ2-7, with D tentatively TRBD2 (5 bases). This CDR3 is 16 amino acids long. The germline CDR1 and CDR2 sequences are SGHKS and YYEKEE (reference sequence). V lost 0 bases, J lost 5 bases, and 18 bases lay in between.

V is TRBV19 and J is TRBJ1-2; perhaps TRBD1 as D (6 bases). The CDR3 length is 16 residues. The germline V and J ends were trimmed by 5 bases and 3 bases, with 19 bases remaining between them. Germline V gives CDR1 LNHDA, CDR2 SQIVND (reference sequence). This CDR3 is CASSPGRDRRYYGYTF. DNA for the CDR3: TGTGCCAGTAGTCCAGGACGAGACAGGCGATACTATGGCTACACCTTC.

The rearrangement links TRBV6-6 to TRBJ2-1, with D tentatively TRBD2 (7 bases). This CDR3 region has 15 residues. The germline CDR1 and CDR2 sequences are MNHNY and SVGAGI (reference sequence). The V and J ends lost 6 bases and 4 bases respectively, with 16 bases between them. The CDR3 protein is CASSQGGGRYNEQFF. In nucleotides, the CDR3 is TGTGCCAGCAGCCAAGGGGGGGGCCGATACAATGAGCAGTTCTTC.

This clone has more than one count but fewer than ten. V usage is TRBV11-2 and J usage is TRBJ1-5; TRBD1 is a possible D gene (6 bases). CDR1 and CDR2 from the germline V gene are SGHAT and FQNNGV. The V end lost 5 bases, the J end lost 7 bases, and 15 bases lay between the germline ends. The CDR3 totals 14 residues. This CDR3 reads CASSLQTGGQPQHF. The CDR3 DNA sequence: TGTGCCAGCAGCCTACAGACAGGAGGGCAGCCCCAGCATTTT.

The chain carries TRBV7-2 and TRBJ1-2; D remains ambiguous. CDR3 size: 15 residues. Germline V gene lookup returns CDR1 SGHTA and CDR2 FQGNSA. Trimming took 5 bases from V and 3 from J, leaving 16 bases between them. Here the CDR3 reads CASSLPDTFDYGYTF. The CDR3 region has the DNA TGTGCCAGCAGCCTTCCAGATACCTTTGACTATGGCTACACCTTC.

This clone has a handful of counts. The V gene is TRBV2, the J gene TRBJ2-2; 9 bases are shared with TRBD2. The CDR3 is 15 amino acids. Germline CDR1 SNHLY, CDR2 FYNNEI. V was pared by 6 bases and J by 3 bases, with 5 bases of the junction left unmatched. The CDR3 DNA sequence: TGTGCCAGCAGAAGACTAGCGGACTACACCGGGGAGCTGTTTTTT. Amino acids: CASRRLADYTGELFF.